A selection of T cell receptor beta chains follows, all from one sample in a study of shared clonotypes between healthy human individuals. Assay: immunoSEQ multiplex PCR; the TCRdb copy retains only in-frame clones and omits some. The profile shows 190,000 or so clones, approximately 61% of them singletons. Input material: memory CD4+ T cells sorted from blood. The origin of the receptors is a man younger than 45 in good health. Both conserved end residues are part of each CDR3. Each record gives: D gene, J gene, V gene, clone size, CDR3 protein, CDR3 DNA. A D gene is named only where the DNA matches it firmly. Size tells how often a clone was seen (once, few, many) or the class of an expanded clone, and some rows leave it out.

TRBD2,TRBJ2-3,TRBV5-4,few,CASSGRSGGGDTQYF,TGTGCCAGCAGCGGGAGGAGCGGGGGTGGGGATACGCAGTATTTT
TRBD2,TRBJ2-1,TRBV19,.,CASSMKLAGVSQFF,TGTGCCAGTAGTATGAAACTAGCGGGAGTGAGTCAGTTCTTC
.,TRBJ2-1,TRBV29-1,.,CSVLPKSSYNEQFF,TGCAGCGTTCTCCCTAAAAGCTCCTACAATGAGCAGTTCTTC
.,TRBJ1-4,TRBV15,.,CATSSRTTKKLFF,TGTGCCACCAGCAGCCGTACTACCAAAAAACTGTTTTTT
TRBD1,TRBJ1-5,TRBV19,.,CASSTQGGGSNQPQHF,TGTGCCAGTAGTACACAGGGGGGTGGCAGCAATCAGCCCCAGCATTTT
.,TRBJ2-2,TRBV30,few,CAWSVLWSGELFF,TGTGCCTGGAGTGTACTATGGAGCGGGGAGCTGTTTTTT
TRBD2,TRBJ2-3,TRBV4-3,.,CASSQGWGTSGTSTDTQYF,TGCGCCAGCAGCCAGGGGTGGGGGACTAGCGGGACTAGCACAGATACGCAGTATTTT
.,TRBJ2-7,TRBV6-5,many,CASSRTDPYEQYF,TGTGCCAGCAGTCGGACAGATCCCTACGAGCAGTACTTC
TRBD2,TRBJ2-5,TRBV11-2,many,CASSLSGIYGGTQYF,TGTGCCAGCAGCTTAAGCGGGATATATGGAGGGACCCAGTACTTC
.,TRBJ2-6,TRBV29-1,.,CSVETGGAGANVLTF,TGCAGCGTTGAAACAGGGGGGGCTGGGGCCAACGTCCTGACTTTC
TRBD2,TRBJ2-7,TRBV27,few,CASSFQVAAGVYEQYF,TGTGCCAGCAGTTTTCAAGTGGCAGCGGGAGTTTACGAGCAGTACTTC
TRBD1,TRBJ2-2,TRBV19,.,CASRGDRGPSGELFF,TGTGCCTCCAGAGGGGACAGGGGACCCTCCGGGGAGCTGTTTTTT
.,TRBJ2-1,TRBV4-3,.,CASSQAPGHDIYNEQFF,TGCGCCAGCAGCCAAGCGCCGGGACACGACATCTACAATGAGCAGTTCTTC
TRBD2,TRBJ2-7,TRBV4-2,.,CASSQDPSGRPGEQYF,TGTGCCAGCAGCCAAGATCCCAGCGGGAGGCCGGGTGAGCAGTACTTC
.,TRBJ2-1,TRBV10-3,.,CAISESSGVINEQFF,TGTGCCATCAGTGAGTCATCGGGAGTTATAAATGAGCAGTTCTTC
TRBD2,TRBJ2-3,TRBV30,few,CAWSSPLAGWGDTQYF,TGTGCCTGGAGTTCCCCTCTAGCGGGCTGGGGAGATACGCAGTATTTT
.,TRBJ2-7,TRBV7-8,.,CASSLQGSSYEQYF,TGTGCCAGCAGCTTACAGGGGAGCTCCTACGAGCAGTACTTC
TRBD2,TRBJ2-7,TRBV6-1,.,CASRQLAGYFEQYF,TGTGCCAGCAGGCAACTAGCGGGGTACTTCGAGCAGTACTTC
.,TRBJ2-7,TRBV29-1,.,CSVETGHEQYF,TGCAGCGTTGAAACGGGCCACGAGCAGTACTTC
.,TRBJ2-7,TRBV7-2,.,CASSPLLVDYSYEQYF,TGTGCCAGCAGTCCTCTATTGGTTGATTATTCCTACGAGCAGTACTTC
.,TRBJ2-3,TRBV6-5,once,CASSYTVLISTDTQYF,TGTGCCAGCAGTTATACCGTACTTATTAGCACAGATACGCAGTATTTT
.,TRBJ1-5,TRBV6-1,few,CASLRVPDNQPQHF,TGTGCCAGCCTCAGGGTGCCGGATAATCAGCCCCAGCATTTT
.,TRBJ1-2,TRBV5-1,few,CASSLDQVGYTF,TGCGCCAGCAGCTTGGACCAGGTTGGCTACACCTTC
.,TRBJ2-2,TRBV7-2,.,CASSFSSTGELFF,TGTGCCAGCAGCTTCTCGAGTACCGGGGAGCTGTTTTTT
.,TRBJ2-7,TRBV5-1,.,CASSVDRPYEQYF,TGCGCCAGCAGTGTGGATCGTCCATACGAGCAGTACTTC
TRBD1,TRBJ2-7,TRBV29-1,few,CSVEVGQAYEQYF,TGCAGCGTTGAAGTCGGACAGGCGTACGAGCAGTACTTC
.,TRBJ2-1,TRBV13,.,CASSLGTAYNEQFF,TGTGCCAGCAGCTTAGGGACAGCATACAATGAGCAGTTCTTC
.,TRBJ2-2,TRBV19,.,CASSIRLAGTNTGELFF,TGTGCCAGTAGTATTCGTTTGGCGGGAACCAACACCGGGGAGCTGTTTTTT
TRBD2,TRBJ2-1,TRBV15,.,CATSRAVGLAGRNNEQFF,TGTGCCACCAGCAGAGCGGTGGGGCTAGCGGGAAGGAACAATGAGCAGTTCTTC
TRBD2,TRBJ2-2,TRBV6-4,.,CASSVGSGISSNTGELFF,TGTGCCAGCAGTGTCGGTAGCGGGATCTCATCGAACACCGGGGAGCTGTTTTTT
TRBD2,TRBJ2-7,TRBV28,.,CASRAGIYEQYF,TGTGCCAGCAGAGCGGGGATATACGAGCAGTACTTC
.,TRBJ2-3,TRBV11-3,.,CASSLGFTDTQYF,TGTGCCAGCAGCTTAGGATTCACAGATACGCAGTATTTT
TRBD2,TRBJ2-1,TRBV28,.,CASRTPGGGRYNEQFF,TGTGCCAGCCGAACACCCGGGGGGGGCCGTTACAATGAGCAGTTCTTC
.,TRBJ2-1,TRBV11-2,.,CASSHSSDEQFF,TGTGCCAGCAGCCATTCGAGTGATGAGCAGTTCTTC
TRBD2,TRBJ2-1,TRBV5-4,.,CASSYLHDSGRNNEQFF,TGTGCCAGCAGCTACCTCCACGATAGCGGGAGAAACAATGAGCAGTTCTTC
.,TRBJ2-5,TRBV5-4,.,CASSASGGRETQYF,TGTGCCAGCAGCGCCTCCGGGGGTCGAGAGACCCAGTACTTC
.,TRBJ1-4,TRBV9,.,CASSVIGPMMFF,TGTGCCAGCAGCGTAATCGGCCCCATGATGTTTTTT
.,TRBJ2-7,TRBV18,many,CASSPSEGMTYEQYF,TGTGCCAGCTCACCATCGGAGGGGATGACCTACGAGCAGTACTTC
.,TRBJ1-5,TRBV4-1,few,CASSQLRDQPQHF,TGCGCCAGCAGCCAATTGAGGGATCAGCCCCAGCATTTT
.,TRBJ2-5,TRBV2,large,CASSLTEETQYF,TGTGCCAGCAGTCTGACGGAAGAGACCCAGTACTTC
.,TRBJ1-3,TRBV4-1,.,CASSQGREHCF,TGCGCCAGCAGCCAAGGCCGGGAGCATTGCTTT
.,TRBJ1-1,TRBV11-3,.,CASRAIAGKNTEAFF,TGTGCCAGCAGGGCCATAGCGGGAAAGAACACTGAAGCTTTCTTT
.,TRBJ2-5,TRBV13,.,CASSFRGAPIETQYF,TGTGCCAGCAGCTTTCGCGGAGCTCCCATAGAGACCCAGTACTTC
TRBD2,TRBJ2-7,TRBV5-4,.,CASSDRLAGAYEQYF,TGTGCCAGCAGCGATCGACTAGCGGGAGCCTACGAGCAGTACTTC
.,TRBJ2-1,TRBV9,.,CASSPLGSSYNEQFF,TGTGCCAGCAGCCCACTCGGGAGCTCCTACAATGAGCAGTTCTTC
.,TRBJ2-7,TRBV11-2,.,CASSLGGAGSSYEQYF,TGTGCCAGCAGCCTAGGGGGGGCAGGGAGCTCCTACGAGCAGTACTTC
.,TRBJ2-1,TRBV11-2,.,CASSLGHDAYNEQFF,TGTGCCAGCAGCTTAGGACATGACGCCTACAATGAGCAGTTCTTC
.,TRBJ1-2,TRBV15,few,CATSTRQTQTSYTF,TGTGCCACCAGCACCAGACAGACCCAAACTTCGTACACCTTC
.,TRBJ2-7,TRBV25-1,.,CASSELGQDVTYEQYF,TGTGCCAGCAGTGAATTAGGGCAGGACGTTACCTACGAGCAGTACTTC
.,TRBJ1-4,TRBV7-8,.,CASSRTAGVEKLFF,TGTGCCAGCAGCCGGACAGCAGGTGTGGAAAAACTGTTTTTT
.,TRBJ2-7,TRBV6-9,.,CASKSGGSYEQYF,TGTGCCAGCAAGAGCGGAGGCTCCTACGAGCAGTACTTC